The sequence of this T cell receptor (beta chain) was determined in a study of T cell responses to AZD1222 COVID-19 vaccine. Study-wide results and limits: Only a handful of individuals given AZD1222 were seropositive at baseline. Repertoire collection took place solely once the T cell response had peaked. Females outnumbered males among donors, who were mostly white British; clonal diversity was possibly underestimated.

This clone was observed a single time. Its antigen remains unknown. The assay was immunoSEQ multiplex PCR, and TCRdb's table has in-frame clones only and misses some. The data contain 95,000 to 110,000 clones, around nine tenths of them singletons. The receptor was derived from an adult who received the MenACWY meningococcal vaccine as a control. Sequenced here: peripheral blood, sampled 28 days after the second dose of the MenACWY control vaccine.

CDR3 protein: CASSQAWAGGFDEQYF. CDR3 coding DNA: TGTGCCAGCAGCCAAGCGTGGGCAGGGGGCTTCGACGAGCAGTACTTC. The genes are TRBV3-1 (or the pseudogene TRBV3-2) and TRBJ2-7; 8 bases match TRBD1. Per germline, CDR1 LGHDT and CDR2 YNNKEL (reference sequence). V was clipped by 1 base and J by 5 bases; unmatched bases: 10. This CDR3 is built from 16 residues.